The entry that follows covers one T cell receptor (beta chain) sequence. One Seattle source followed patients from active infection through their disease course. Original processing notes: By means of reference gene primer amplification, nucleated cell counts were estimated. Assay used: immunoSEQ multiplex PCR; TCRdb lists only in-frame clones, some missing. V, J and clone size reflect that table, while D and trimming were determined from the DNA. The sample shows 150,000 to 200,000 clones, roughly 80% of them seen only once. After removal of 6 bases from V and 3 bases from J, the junction contained 13 bases not matched to a gene. Germline loops: CDR1 LNHDA, CDR2 SQIVND (reference sequence). There are 17 residues in the CDR3. These data originate in a study of blood T cell repertoires in COVID-19. For the study at large: Researchers got acute and convalescent COVID-19 samples from the United States, Italy and Spain. T cells, B-cell-depleted T cells, or PBMCs supplied cDNA or gDNA.

The TCR sequence derives from a woman aged 35 to 49 with COVID-19, enrolled during active disease. Sequencing was carried out using peripheral blood. The chain employs TRBV19 and TRBJ1-1; 10 bases match TRBD1. For the CDR3, the DNA is TGTGCCAGTAGATGGCTCGACAGGGGGCAAGATTACACTGAAGCTTTCTTT. Protein sequence: CASRWLDRGQDYTEAFF.